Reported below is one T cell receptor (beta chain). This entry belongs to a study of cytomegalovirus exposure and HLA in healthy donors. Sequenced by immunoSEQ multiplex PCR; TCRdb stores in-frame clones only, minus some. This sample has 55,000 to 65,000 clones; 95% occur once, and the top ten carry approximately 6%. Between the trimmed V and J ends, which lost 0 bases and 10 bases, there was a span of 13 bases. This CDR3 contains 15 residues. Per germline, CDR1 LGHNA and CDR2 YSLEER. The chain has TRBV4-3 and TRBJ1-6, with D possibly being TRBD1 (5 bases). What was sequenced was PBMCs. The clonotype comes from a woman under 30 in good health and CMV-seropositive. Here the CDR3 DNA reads TGCGCCAGCAGCCAAGAATCGCAGGGAGGATCACCCCTCCACTTT. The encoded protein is CASSQESQGGSPLHF.